This T cell receptor beta chain was retrieved from a study of Graves' ophthalmopathy and Graves' hyperthyroidism. Study-wide results and limits: Detection in blood was also observed for most expanded thyroid clonotypes above 0.001 frequency. The model flagged ophthalmopathy progression at about 68% sensitivity and 72% to 80% specificity.

Trimming removed 1 base at V and 0 bases at J, with 7 bases between. From germline, CDR1 is GTSNPN and CDR2 SVGIG (reference sequence). This CDR3 has 14 residues. About this clonotype itself: Its antigen is undetermined.

Beta-chain TCR CDR3 regions were amplified from RNA transcripts. The first-round RT-PCR employed HTBI primers together with the Qiagen OneStep RT-PCR kit. A multiplex PCR was then performed as the second round. TCRdb recomputed calls from the multiplex PCR reads with MiXCR, one row per CDR3 protein. The profile covers 900,000 to 1,200,000 distinct CDR3 sequences, with 35% to 40% appearing a single time and approximately 12% taken by the ten largest. Aged 18 to 65, hyperthyroidism patients had new diagnoses of under 2 months' duration. Other autoimmune diseases, uncontrolled infections, pregnancy or lactation excluded patients from enrollment.

Sequenced sample: peripheral blood or thyroid tissue (not recorded which). V gene TRBV30 combines with J gene TRBJ1-5; no firm D call. The receptor was derived from an adult man with Graves' hyperthyroidism. CDR3 sequence: CAWSGTVSNQPQHF. The CDR3 coding sequence is TGTGCCTGGAGTGGGACGGTTAGCAATCAGCCCCAGCATTTT. Drawing the rest from reference TRBV30 and TRBJ1-5, the complete variable domain is SQTIHQWPATLVQPVGSPLSLECTVEGTSNPNLYWYRQAAGRGLQLLFYSVGIGQISSEVPQNLSASRPQDRQFILSSKKLLLSDSGFYLCAWSGTVSNQPQHFGDGTRLSIL.